The rows below give T cell receptor beta chains drawn from one sample of a study of tumor and adjacent non-tumor tissue in lung cancer. TCRdb re-analysed the multiplex PCR reads in MiXCR, keeping a single row per CDR3 protein. The repertoire consists of 75,000 to 80,000 distinct CDR3 sequences, with more than 65% occurring once and the leading ten covering around two fifths. The sample taken for sequencing was distant non-tumor lung tissue. The receptors were gathered from a man aged 65 to 79 with non-small cell lung cancer. Each CDR3 is given with its conserved first and last residue. Fields, in order: V gene, J gene, D gene, clone size, CDR3 protein, CDR3 DNA. D genes are given only for firm matches. Only part of the rows carry a size: once, few, many, or a class if the clone is expanded.

>TRBV11-2|TRBJ1-2|-|-
CASSLDRRGVYTF
TGTGCCAGTAGCTTAGATAGGAGGGGTGTCTACACCTTC
>TRBV5-6|TRBJ1-1|TRBD1|-
CASSKTGTAMKTEAFF
TGTGCCAGCAGCAAAACCGGGACAGCAATGAAGACTGAAGCTTTCTTT
>TRBV11-3|TRBJ2-3|TRBD1|-
CASSIRQGSADTQYF
TGTGCCAGCAGCATAAGACAGGGCTCGGCAGACACGCAGTATTTT
>TRBV10-2|TRBJ2-2|-|-
CASRLSGPKGELFF
TGCGCCAGCAGGCTATCGGGGCCGAAGGGGGAGCTGTTTTTT
>TRBV29-1|TRBJ1-5|-|-
CSVVPGGAQPQHF
TGCAGCGTTGTGCCCGGGGGGGCACAGCCCCAGCATTTT
>TRBV28|TRBJ2-7|TRBD2|-
CVSSSRTSGGYEQYF
TGTGTCAGCAGTTCAAGGACTAGCGGGGGTTACGAGCAGTACTTC
>TRBV6-6|TRBJ2-2|-|-
CASRYRDTGELFF
TGTGCCAGCAGATACAGGGATACCGGGGAGCTGTTTTTT
>TRBV11-3|TRBJ2-1|TRBD1|-
CASSLTGTGGSMTYEQFF
TGTGCCAGCAGCTTAACGGGGACAGGGGGCTCTATGACCTACGAGCAGTTCTTC
>TRBV10-3|TRBJ1-6|-|-
CAINKQGPNSPLHF
TGTGCCATCAATAAACAGGGACCTAATTCACCTCTCCACTTT
>TRBV24-1|TRBJ1-5|-|-
CATSDEEVKPHQGQPQHF
TGTGCCACCAGTGACGAAGAGGTAAAGCCCCACCAAGGGCAGCCCCAGCATTTT
>TRBV11-2|TRBJ1-1|-|-
CASSFANSRNTGTFF
TGTGCAAGCAGCTTCGCCAATTCAAGGAACACTGGAACTTTCTTT
>TRBV6-5|TRBJ1-3|-|-
CVSSYSFESSGNTIYF
TGTGTCAGTAGTTACTCGTTCGAAAGCTCTGGAAACACCATATATTTT
>TRBV5-6|TRBJ2-7|TRBD1|-
CASSSVVRDRTYERYF
TGTGCCAGCAGCTCTGTTGTCCGGGACAGGACCTATGAGCGGTACTTC
>TRBV29-1|TRBJ2-5|-|few
CCAADRFQENQYF
TGCTGCGCGGCCGACAGGTTCCAAGAGAACCAGTACTTC
>TRBV6-5|TRBJ2-3|-|many
CASRRDGGSTDTQYF
TGTGCCAGCAGAAGGGACGGGGGTAGCACAGATACGCAGTATTTT
>TRBV11-3|TRBJ2-6|-|-
CASSLRLNTGANVLTF
TGTGCCAGCAGCTTGCGACTGAACACTGGGGCCAACGTCCTGACTTTT
>TRBV6-4|TRBJ1-2|TRBD1|once
CASSDTIGTGFLTF
TGTGCCAGCAGTGACACCATCGGGACAGGGTTTTTGACCTTC
>TRBV28|TRBJ2-7|TRBD1|-
CDSRDSGSYEQYF
TGTGACAGCAGGGACAGCGGATCGTACGAGCAGTACTTC
>TRBV11-2|TRBJ2-5|TRBD1|-
CGSSPGTDRQETQCF
TGTGGCAGCAGCCCGGGGACAGATAGGCAAGAGACCCAGTGCTTC
>TRBV20-1|TRBJ2-5|TRBD2|-
CSARPPGLAGGKETQYF
TGCAGTGCTCGGCCTCCAGGACTAGCGGGAGGTAAAGAGACCCAGTACTTC
>TRBV6-2/TRBV6-3|TRBJ2-7|-|few
CASSSWAGDYEQYF
TGTGCCAGCAGTTCTTGGGCAGGTGATTACGAGCAGTACTTC
>TRBV20-1|TRBJ1-6|-|-
CSARNFRENSPIHF
TGCAGTGCTAGAAATTTTAGGGAGAATTCACCCATCCACTTT
>TRBV11-2|TRBJ2-2|TRBD1|-
CASSLVGTGVPGELFF
TGTGCTAGCAGCTTAGTGGGCACAGGGGTTCCCGGGGAGCTGTTCTTT
>TRBV11-3|TRBJ2-3|-|-
CASSPRRGATDTQYF
TGTGCCAGCAGCCCAAGACGGGGAGCCACAGATACCCAATATTTT
>TRBV11-1|TRBJ2-5|-|once
CACASGVSQTQYF
TGTGCCTGTGCGTCAGGGGTTTCGCAGACCCAGTACTTC
>TRBV29-1|TRBJ2-7|-|-
CSVDEGTYEHYF
TGCAGCGTTGATGAAGGTACCTACGAGCATTACTTC
>TRBV6-1|TRBJ1-5|-|-
CVSSEGWAMDQPEHF
TGTGTCAGCAGTGAAGGTTGGGCGATGGATCAGCCCGAGCATTTT
>TRBV10-1|TRBJ2-3|-|-
CACSELTGVSTDTQYF
TGCGCCTGCAGTGAGTTAACAGGAGTCAGCACAGATACGCAGTATTTT
>TRBV4-2|TRBJ2-1|-|once
CGSSGFLAGARSEQSF
TGTGGCAGCAGCGGTTTCCTAGCTGGGGCTCGCAGTGAGCAGTCCTTC
>TRBV20-1|TRBJ1-5|-|-
CNARDKRGGKGGNQPHHF
TGCAATGCTAGAGATAAAAGGGGGGGTAAGGGAGGCAATCAGCCCCACCATTTT
>TRBV28|TRBJ1-4|-|-
CASCPWSLTNEKLFF
TGTGCTAGCTGTCCCTGGTCCCTAACTAATGAAAAACTGTTTTTT
>TRBV12-3/TRBV12-4|TRBJ2-7|-|-
CACRKDRVEEQYF
TGTGCCTGCAGAAAGGACCGGGTTGAGGAGCAGTACTTC
>TRBV28|TRBJ1-1|TRBD1|-
CASSQTDRALTEAFF
TGTGCCAGCAGCCAAACGGACAGGGCTCTCACTGAAGCTTTCTTT
>TRBV11-2|TRBJ1-2|TRBD1|-
CDNSATGGNYGYTF
TGCGACAACTCGGCGACAGGGGGTAACTATGGCTACACCTTC
>TRBV7-9|TRBJ2-3|-|-
CASSSPSDTQYF
TGTGCTAGCAGCTCCCCGAGTGATACGCAGTATTTT
>TRBV20-1|TRBJ1-4|-|-
CSTSRTANEKLFF
TGCAGTACTAGTCGGACAGCTAATGAAAAACTGTTTTTT
>TRBV28|TRBJ1-1|-|-
CASSSGHNESFF
TGTGCCAGCAGTTCTGGGCACAATGAATCTTTCTTT
>TRBV7-8|TRBJ1-1|TRBD1|-
CGSSSGTGDLWRTEAFF
TGTGGCAGCAGCTCCGGGACAGGCGACTTATGGAGGACTGAAGCTTTCTTT
>TRBV12-3/TRBV12-4|TRBJ2-2|-|-
CASCPQHGNAGEMLF
TGTGCCAGCTGTCCCCAACATGGGAACGCCGGGGAGATGTTATTT
>TRBV11-3|TRBJ1-2|-|many
CASSLENGRTYGYTF
TGTGCCAGCAGCTTAGAAAACGGACGGACATATGGCTACACCTTC
>TRBV11-2|TRBJ1-1|-|-
CTSSRTRVYTEAFF
TGTACCAGCAGCCGGACGAGGGTTTATACTGAAGCTTTCTTT
>TRBV12-3/TRBV12-4|TRBJ1-6|-|-
CANTLGGSNSPLHF
TGTGCCAATACCCTAGGGGGGTCTAATTCACCCCTCCACTTT
>TRBV29-1|TRBJ2-3|-|once
CSVEWTTQYTQYF
TGCAGCGTTGAGTGGACCACTCAGTATACGCAGTATTTT
>TRBV12-3/TRBV12-4|TRBJ1-1|-|once
CGSRTRTMNTEAFF
TGTGGTAGCAGGACCAGGACTATGAACACTGAAGCTTTCTTT
>TRBV29-1|TRBJ2-7|-|-
CSIGEGTYYEQYF
TGCAGCATTGGCGAAGGGACTTACTACGAGCAGTACTTC
>TRBV10-3|TRBJ2-5|-|-
CAISSGTGMETQYF
TGTGCTATCAGTAGTGGGACGGGGATGGAGACCCAGTACTTC
>TRBV5-5|TRBJ2-3|TRBD1|many
CASSSLTGGGTDTQYF
TGTGCCAGCAGCTCCTTGACAGGGGGTGGCACAGATACGCAGTATTTT
>TRBV19|TRBJ2-7|TRBD1|many
CASNPTGAEGYEQYF
TGTGCCAGTAACCCGACAGGGGCCGAAGGTTACGAGCAGTACTTC
>TRBV5-5|TRBJ1-1|-|-
CARRLGLNTEAFF
TGTGCCAGGAGGTTAGGGTTGAACACTGAAGCTTTCTTT